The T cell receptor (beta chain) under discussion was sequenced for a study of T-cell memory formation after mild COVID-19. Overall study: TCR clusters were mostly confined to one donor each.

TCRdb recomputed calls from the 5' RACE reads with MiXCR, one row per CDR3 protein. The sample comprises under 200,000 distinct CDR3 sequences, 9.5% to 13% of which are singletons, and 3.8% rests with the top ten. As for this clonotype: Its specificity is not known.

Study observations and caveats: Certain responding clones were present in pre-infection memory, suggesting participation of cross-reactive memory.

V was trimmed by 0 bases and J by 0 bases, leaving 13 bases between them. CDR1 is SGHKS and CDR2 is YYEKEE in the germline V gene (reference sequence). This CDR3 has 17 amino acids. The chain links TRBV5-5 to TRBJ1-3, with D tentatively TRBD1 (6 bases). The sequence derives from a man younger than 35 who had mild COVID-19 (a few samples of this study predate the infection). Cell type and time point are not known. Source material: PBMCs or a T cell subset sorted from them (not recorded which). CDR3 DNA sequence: TGTGCCAGCAGCTTGGTGGGCGGGGGCCTCTCTGGAAACACCATATATTTT. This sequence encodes CASSLVGGGLSGNTIYF.